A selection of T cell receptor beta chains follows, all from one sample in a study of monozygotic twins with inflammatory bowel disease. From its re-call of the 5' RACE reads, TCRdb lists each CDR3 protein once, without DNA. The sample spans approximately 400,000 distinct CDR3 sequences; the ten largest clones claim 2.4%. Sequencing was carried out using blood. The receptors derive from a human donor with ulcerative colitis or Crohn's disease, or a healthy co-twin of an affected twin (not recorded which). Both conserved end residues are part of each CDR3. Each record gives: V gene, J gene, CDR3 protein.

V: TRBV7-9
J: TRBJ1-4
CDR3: CASSLAAGFNEKLFF

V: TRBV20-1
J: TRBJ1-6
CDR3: CSARDIGRNSPLHF

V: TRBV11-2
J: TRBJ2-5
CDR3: CASSLGQGLAGGISETQYF

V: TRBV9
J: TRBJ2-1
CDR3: CASSVVEGAREQFF

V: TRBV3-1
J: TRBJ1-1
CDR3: CASSQMAGKRNTEAFF

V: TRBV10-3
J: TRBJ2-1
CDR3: CAISPLAGNNEQFF

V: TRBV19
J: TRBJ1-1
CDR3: CASTYGSEAFF

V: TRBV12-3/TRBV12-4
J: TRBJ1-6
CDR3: CASSARDRERNSPLHF

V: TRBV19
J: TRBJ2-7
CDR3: CASSPGDLEQYF

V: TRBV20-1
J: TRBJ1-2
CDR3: CSAKALGGLDGYTF

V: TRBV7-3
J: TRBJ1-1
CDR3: CASSLPGQGNTEAFF

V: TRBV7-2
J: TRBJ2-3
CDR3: CASSLVWGGYDTQYF

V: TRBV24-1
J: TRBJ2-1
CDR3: CATSDPNEQFF

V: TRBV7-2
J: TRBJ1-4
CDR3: CASSSESRELFF

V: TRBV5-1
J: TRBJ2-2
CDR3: CASSGRDGRNTGELFF

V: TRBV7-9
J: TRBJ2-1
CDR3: CASSLEQSKYNEQFF

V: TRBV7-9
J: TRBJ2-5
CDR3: CASRGLGGGDQETQYF

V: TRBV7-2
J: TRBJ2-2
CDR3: CASSPRQGANTGELFF

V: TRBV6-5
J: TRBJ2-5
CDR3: CASSYATSGGQETQYF

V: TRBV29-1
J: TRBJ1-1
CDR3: CSVGVDSGGLEAFF

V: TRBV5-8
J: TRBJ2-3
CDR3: CASSYDRGDTQYF

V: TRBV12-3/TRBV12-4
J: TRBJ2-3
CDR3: CASSLRRQHVADTQYF

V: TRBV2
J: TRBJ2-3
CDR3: CASSEAGTPSDTQYF

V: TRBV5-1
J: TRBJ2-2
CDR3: CASSLAAGQGLDTGELFF

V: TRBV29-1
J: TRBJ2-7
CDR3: CSVETSGVGQYF

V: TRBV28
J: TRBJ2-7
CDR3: CASSLLVGKGYEQYF

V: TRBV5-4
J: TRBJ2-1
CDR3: CASSSRAGNEQFF

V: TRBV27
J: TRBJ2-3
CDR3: CASSFGLAGGPATDTQYF

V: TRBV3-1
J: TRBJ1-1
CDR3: CASSIRAGFTSEAFF

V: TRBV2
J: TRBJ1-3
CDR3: CASSEVGTENTIYF

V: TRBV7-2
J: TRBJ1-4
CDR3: CASRRGSNEKLFF

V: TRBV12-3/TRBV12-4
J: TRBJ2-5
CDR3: CASRGDRKTQYF

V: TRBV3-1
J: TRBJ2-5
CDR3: CASSQVALAGETQYF

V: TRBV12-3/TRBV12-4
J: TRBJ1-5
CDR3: CASSSTGMNQPQHF

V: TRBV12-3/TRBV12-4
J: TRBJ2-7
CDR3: CASSLGHAATYEQYF

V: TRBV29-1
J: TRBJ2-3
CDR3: CSVPGLAESTDTQYF

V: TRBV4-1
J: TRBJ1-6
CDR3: CASSQDRGNSYNSPLHF

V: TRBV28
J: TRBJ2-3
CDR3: CASSLAPSGYITDTQYF